These 9 T cell receptor beta chains originate from one sample sequenced in a study of cytomegalovirus exposure and HLA in healthy donors. Primers included in the PCR were 60 Vbeta and 13 Jbeta primers. Sequencing used immunoSEQ multiplex PCR; TCRdb keeps in-frame clones, though not all of them. The sample is made up of roughly 31,000 clones, and the top ten hold roughly 0.76% of it. The sequenced sample consisted of PBMCs. All receptors derive from a man aged 25 to 40 in good health and CMV-seronegative.

CDR3 residues: CASSLAAGAGPQHF. The CDR3 DNA reads as TGTGCCAGCAGCTTAGCGGCAGGCGCCGGGCCCCAGCATTTT. This chain joins TRBV7-8 and TRBJ1-5; D ambiguous. Germline V gives CDR1 SGHVS, CDR2 FQNEAQ. The CDR3 is 14 amino acids. Trimming left V 0 bases short and J 9 bases short, with 12 bases between.

This chain uses TRBV19 with TRBJ1-5; no firm D call. This CDR3 region has 16 residues. Germline CDR1 LNHDA, CDR2 SQIVND (reference sequence). Trimming removed 3 bases from V and 0 bases from J, with 12 bases in between. In nucleotides, the CDR3 is TGTGCCAGTAGTATTCCCAGATCTTATAGCAATCAGCCCCAGCATTTT. The encoded protein is CASSIPRSYSNQPQHF.

The V call is TRBV7-3, the J call TRBJ1-2; 7 bases are shared with TRBD1. J was trimmed by 14 bases and V by 0 bases; bases with no gene match: 9. Germline-derived CDR1 and CDR2 are SGHTA and FQGTGA. The CDR3 runs to 13 residues. The CDR3 loop reads CASSLTSGDSLTF. CDR3 coding DNA: TGTGCCAGCAGCTTAACGTCGGGGGACAGTTTAACCTTC. The complete variable domain, with remaining parts taken from reference TRBV7-3 and TRBJ1-2, reads GAGVSQTPSNKVTEKGKYVELRCDPISGHTALYWYRQSLGQGPEFLIYFQGTGAADDSGLPNDRFFAVRPEGSVSTLKIQRTERGDSAVYLCASSLTSGDSLTFGSGTRLTVV.

In the case of this clone: This is likely a read error, given that the CDR3 carries no conserved phenylalanine or tryptophan at its end. V is TRBV5-1 and J is TRBJ1-2; 9 bases fit TRBD1. The CDR3 runs 16 residues. J was trimmed by 2 bases and V by 0 bases; bases with no gene match: 5. Germline CDR1 and CDR2: SGHRS and YFSETQ. Written as DNA, the CDR3 is TGCGCCAGCAGCTTGGCCAGGGGGACAGGGAACTATGGCTACACCCTC. Translated, it gives CASSLARGTGNYGYTL.

V gene TRBV9 combines with J gene TRBJ1-3; 9 bases are shared with TRBD1. Losses at the gene ends were 3 bases for V and 3 bases for J; bases not matched to a gene: 7. The CDR3 covers 16 residues. Germline loops: CDR1 SGDLS, CDR2 YYNGEE. CDR3 bases: TGTGCCAGCAGCGGTACACAGGGGGCGCTTGGAAACACCATATATTTT. This sequence encodes CASSGTQGALGNTIYF.

This chain connects TRBV28 to TRBJ1-1; no clear D gene. Germline V gene sequence: CDR1 MDHEN, CDR2 SYDVKM. CDR3 length: 13 amino acids. V lost 10 bases to trimming and J lost 1 base, with 13 bases between them. CDR3 amino acids: CAIVNGGNTEAFF. The CDR3 nucleotides read TGTGCCATAGTGAACGGTGGGAACACTGAAGCTTTCTTT.

The chain uses TRBV18 and TRBJ2-2; the match to TRBD2 covers 13 bases. The J segment lost 4 bases and the V segment lost 3 bases, leaving 2 bases of the junction unmatched. Germline lookup yields CDR1 KGHSH and CDR2 LQKENI. This CDR3 comprises 16 residues. Written as DNA, the CDR3 is TGTGCCAGCTCACCGGGACTAGCGGGGACCACCGGGGAGCTGTTTTTT. Residues: CASSPGLAGTTGELFF.

CDR3 nucleotide sequence: TGTGCCAGCAGCCCCAGGGTTGGTGAAAAACTGTTTTTT. This gives the protein CASSPRVGEKLFF. The chain recombines TRBV5-8 with TRBJ1-4; tentative D call: TRBD1 (5 bases). V lost 4 bases to trimming and J lost 7 bases, with 11 bases between them. This CDR3 contains 13 residues. Looked up from germline, CDR1 is SGHTS and CDR2 is YDEGEE.

The chain combines TRBV15 with TRBJ1-2; maybe TRBD1 (5 bases). The CDR3 loop spans 17 amino acids. V was shortened by 1 base and J by 7 bases, with 22 bases between the two germline ends. Germline V gives CDR1 LNHNV, CDR2 YYDKDF (reference sequence). As DNA, the CDR3 is TGTGCCACCAGCAGAGGGGGTTTTGTCAGGGCCGGTCGTGGCTACACCTTC. Translating gives CATSRGGFVRAGRGYTF.